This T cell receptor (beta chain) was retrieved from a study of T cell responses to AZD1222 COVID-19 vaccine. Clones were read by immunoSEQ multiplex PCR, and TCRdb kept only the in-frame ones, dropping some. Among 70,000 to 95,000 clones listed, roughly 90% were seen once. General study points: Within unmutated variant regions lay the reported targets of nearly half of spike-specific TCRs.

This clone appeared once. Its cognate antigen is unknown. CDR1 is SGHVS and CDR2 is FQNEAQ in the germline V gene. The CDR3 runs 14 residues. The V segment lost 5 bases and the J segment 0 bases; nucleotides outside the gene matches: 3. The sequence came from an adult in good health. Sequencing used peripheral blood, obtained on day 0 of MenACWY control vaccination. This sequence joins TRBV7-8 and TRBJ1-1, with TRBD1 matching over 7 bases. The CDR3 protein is CASSAGTVNTEAFF. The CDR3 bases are TGTGCCAGCAGCGCCGGGACAGTGAACACTGAAGCTTTCTTT.